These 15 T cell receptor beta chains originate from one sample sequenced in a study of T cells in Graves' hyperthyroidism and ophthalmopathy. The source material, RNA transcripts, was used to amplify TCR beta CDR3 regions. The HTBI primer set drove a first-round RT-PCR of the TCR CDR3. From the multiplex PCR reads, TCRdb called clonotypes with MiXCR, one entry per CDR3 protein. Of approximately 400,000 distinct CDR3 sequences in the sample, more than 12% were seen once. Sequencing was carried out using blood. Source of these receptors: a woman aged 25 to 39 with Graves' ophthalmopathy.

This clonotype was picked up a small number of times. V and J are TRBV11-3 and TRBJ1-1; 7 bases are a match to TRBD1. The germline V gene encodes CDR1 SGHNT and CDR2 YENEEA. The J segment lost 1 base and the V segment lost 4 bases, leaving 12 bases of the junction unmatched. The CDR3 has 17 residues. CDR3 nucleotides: TGTGCCAGCAGCTCTTACCCGCACGGGACAGAGAACACTGAAGCTTTCTTT. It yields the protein CASSSYPHGTENTEAFF.

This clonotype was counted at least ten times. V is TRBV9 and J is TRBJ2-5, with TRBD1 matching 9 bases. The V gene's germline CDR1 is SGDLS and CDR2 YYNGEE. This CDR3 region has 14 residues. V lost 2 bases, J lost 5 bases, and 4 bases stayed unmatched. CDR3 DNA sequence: TGTGCCAGCAGCGTGGACAGGGGACGGGAGACCCAGTACTTC. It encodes CASSVDRGRETQYF.

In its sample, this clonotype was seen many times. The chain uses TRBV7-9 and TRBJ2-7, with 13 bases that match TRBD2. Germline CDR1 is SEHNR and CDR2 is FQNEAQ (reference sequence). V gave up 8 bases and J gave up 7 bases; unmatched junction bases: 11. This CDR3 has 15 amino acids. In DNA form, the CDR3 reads TGTGCCAGCCGACAGACCGGGACTAGCGGGGAGGAGCAGTACTTC. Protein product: CASRQTGTSGEEQYF.

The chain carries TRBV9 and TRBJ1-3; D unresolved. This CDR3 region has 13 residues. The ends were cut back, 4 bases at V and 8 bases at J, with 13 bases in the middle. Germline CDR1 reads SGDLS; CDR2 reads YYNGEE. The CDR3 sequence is CASSLRTGDTIYF. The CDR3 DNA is TGTGCCAGCAGCCTCCGGACTGGGGACACCATATATTTT.

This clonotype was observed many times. The CDR3 nucleotides read TGTGCCAGCTCAACAGATATGAACACTGAAGCTTTCTTT. It encodes CASSTDMNTEAFF. The J gene is TRBJ1-1, the V gene TRBV18; D is uncertain. This CDR3 spans 13 amino acids. V was cut by 5 bases and J by 0 bases, with 7 bases left in between. Germline lookup yields CDR1 KGHSH and CDR2 LQKENI.

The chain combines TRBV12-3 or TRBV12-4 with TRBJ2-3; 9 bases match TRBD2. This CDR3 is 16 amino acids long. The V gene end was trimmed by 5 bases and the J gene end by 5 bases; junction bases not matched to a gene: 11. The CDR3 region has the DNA TGTGCCAGCAGTCTGGGTAGCGGGGGCGTAATAGATACGCAGTATTTT. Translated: CASSLGSGGVIDTQYF.

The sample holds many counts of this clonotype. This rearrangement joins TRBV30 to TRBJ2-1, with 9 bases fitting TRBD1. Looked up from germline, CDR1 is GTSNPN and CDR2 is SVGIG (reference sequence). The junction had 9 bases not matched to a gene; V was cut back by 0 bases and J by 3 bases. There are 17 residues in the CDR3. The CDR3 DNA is TGTGCCTGGAGTGTTCCCCTCGACAGGGGGGTCTACAATGAGCAGTTCTTC. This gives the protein CAWSVPLDRGVYNEQFF.

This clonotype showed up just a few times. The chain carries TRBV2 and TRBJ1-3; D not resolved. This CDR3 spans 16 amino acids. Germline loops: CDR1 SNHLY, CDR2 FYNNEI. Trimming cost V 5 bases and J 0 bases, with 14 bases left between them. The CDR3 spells CASSPSALISGNTIYF. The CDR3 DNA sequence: TGTGCCAGCAGTCCCAGTGCACTGATCTCTGGAAACACCATATATTTT.

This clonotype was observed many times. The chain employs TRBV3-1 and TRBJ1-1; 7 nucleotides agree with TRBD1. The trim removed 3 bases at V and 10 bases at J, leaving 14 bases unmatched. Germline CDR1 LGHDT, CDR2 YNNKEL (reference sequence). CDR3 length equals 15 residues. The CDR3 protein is CASSQEGQATVSAFF. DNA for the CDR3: TGTGCCAGCAGCCAGGAAGGACAGGCGACGGTCTCAGCTTTCTTT.

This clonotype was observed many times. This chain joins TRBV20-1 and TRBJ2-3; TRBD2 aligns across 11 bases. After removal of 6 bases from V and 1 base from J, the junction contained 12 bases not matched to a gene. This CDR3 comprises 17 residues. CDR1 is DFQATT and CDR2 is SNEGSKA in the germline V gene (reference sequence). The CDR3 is CSAYGASGGHRTDTQYF. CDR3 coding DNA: TGCAGTGCCTATGGGGCTAGCGGGGGGCATCGCACAGATACGCAGTATTTT.

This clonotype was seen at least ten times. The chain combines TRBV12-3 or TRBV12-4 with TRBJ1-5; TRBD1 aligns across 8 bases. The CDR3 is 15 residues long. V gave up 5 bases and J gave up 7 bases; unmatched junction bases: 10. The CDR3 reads CASSPDRGVDQPQHF. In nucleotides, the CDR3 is TGTGCCAGCAGTCCTGACAGGGGAGTGGACCAGCCCCAGCATTTT.

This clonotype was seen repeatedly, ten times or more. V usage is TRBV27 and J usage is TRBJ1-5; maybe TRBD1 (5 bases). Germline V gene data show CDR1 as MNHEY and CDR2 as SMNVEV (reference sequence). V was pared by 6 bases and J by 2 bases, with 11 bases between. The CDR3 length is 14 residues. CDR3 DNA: TGTGCCAGCAGCCGGGGGTTGGGCAATCAGCCCCAGCATTTT. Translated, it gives CASSRGLGNQPQHF.

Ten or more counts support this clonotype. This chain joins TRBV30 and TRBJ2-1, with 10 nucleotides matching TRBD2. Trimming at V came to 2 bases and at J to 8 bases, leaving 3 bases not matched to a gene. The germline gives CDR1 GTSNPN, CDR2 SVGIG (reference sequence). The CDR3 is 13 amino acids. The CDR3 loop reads CAWSSGGADEQFF. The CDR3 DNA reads TGTGCCTGGAGTAGCGGGGGGGCCGATGAGCAGTTCTTC.

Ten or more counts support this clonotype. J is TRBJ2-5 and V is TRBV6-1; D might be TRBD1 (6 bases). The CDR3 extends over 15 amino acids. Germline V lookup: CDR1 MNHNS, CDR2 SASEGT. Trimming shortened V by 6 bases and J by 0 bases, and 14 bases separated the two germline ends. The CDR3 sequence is CASSRLTGYQETQYF. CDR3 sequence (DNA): TGTGCCAGCAGCCGTCTCACAGGGTACCAAGAGACCCAGTACTTC.

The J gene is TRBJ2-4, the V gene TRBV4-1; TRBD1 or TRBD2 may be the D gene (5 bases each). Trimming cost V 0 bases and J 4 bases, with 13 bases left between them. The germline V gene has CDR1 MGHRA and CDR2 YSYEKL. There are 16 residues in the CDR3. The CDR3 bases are TGCGCCAGCAGCCAAGATCCTGACAGCGGTAAAAACATTCAGTACTTC. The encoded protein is CASSQDPDSGKNIQYF.